The 29 T cell receptor beta chains in this list originate from one sample, sequenced in a study of T cells in Graves' hyperthyroidism and ophthalmopathy. Amplified TCR beta CDR3 regions came from RNA transcripts. First-round RT-PCR targeting the TCR CDR3 was performed with the HTBI primer set. Each CDR3 protein is one row after TCRdb ran MiXCR on the multiplex PCR reads. The sample lists under 450,000 distinct CDR3 sequences, about a sixth occurring once. The specimen was blood. Receptors were obtained from a woman in her thirties with Graves' hyperthyroidism that later progressed to Graves' ophthalmopathy.

This clonotype was observed at least ten times. The chain joins TRBV20-1 to TRBJ1-4; TRBD1 is a possible D gene (5 bases). V lost 3 bases and J lost 5, with 13 bases in between. The CDR3 covers 14 residues. CDR1 is DFQATT, CDR2 SNEGSKA, per germline (reference sequence). The CDR3: CSASSQGPNEKLFF. For the CDR3, the DNA is TGCAGTGCTAGTAGTCAGGGCCCGAATGAAAAACTGTTTTTT.

The chain employs TRBV30 and TRBJ2-1, with TRBD2 matching over 7 bases. CDR1 is GTSNPN, CDR2 SVGIG, per germline (reference sequence). The junction had 5 bases not matched to a gene; V was cut back by 3 bases and J by 3 bases. CDR3 size: 14 residues. The CDR3 DNA reads as TGTGCCTGGAGCGCGGGAGTCATCTACAATGAGCAGTTCTTC. It is translated as CAWSAGVIYNEQFF.

This sequence joins TRBV18 and TRBJ1-5; D is unclear. The length of the CDR3 is 15 residues. Trimming left V 6 bases short and J 6 bases short, with 18 bases between. The germline V gene has CDR1 KGHSH and CDR2 LQKENI. The CDR3 protein is CASSPGNQRGQPQHF. Here the CDR3 DNA reads TGTGCCAGCTCCCCGGGGAATCAGCGGGGTCAGCCCCAGCATTTT.

This clonotype was recorded many times. The chain joins TRBV27 to TRBJ2-3, with D perhaps given as TRBD1 or TRBD2 (6 bases each). The germline V gene has CDR1 MNHEY and CDR2 SMNVEV (reference sequence). The CDR3 spans 15 residues. Between the trimmed V and J ends, which lost 4 bases and 3 bases, there was a span of 14 bases. CDR3 sequence (DNA): TGTGCCAGCAGTTCCACAGGGAGGTCGACAGATACGCAGTATTTT. Protein: CASSSTGRSTDTQYF.

This clonotype was picked up many times. The chain recombines TRBV30 with TRBJ2-1; 9 bases fit TRBD2. With 0 bases clipped from V and 0 bases from J, the junction kept 3 bases outside the gene matches. Germline CDR1 reads GTSNPN; CDR2 reads SVGIG (reference sequence). The CDR3 covers 16 residues. Here the CDR3 DNA reads TGTGCCTGGAGTGTCCAGGGACTAGCCTCCTACAATGAGCAGTTCTTC. Protein product: CAWSVQGLASYNEQFF.

V is TRBV19 and J is TRBJ1-2, with no clear D. The CDR3 length is 14 residues. Trimming took 7 bases from V and 0 from J, leaving 12 bases between them. The germline V gene encodes CDR1 LNHDA and CDR2 SQIVND (reference sequence). This CDR3 reads CASIPTRSNYGYTF. The CDR3 region has the DNA TGTGCCAGTATCCCGACAAGATCTAACTATGGCTACACCTTC.

This clonotype was counted many times. The chain links TRBV20-1 to TRBJ2-1, with 9 bases identical to TRBD2. The CDR3 loop spans 16 amino acids. Germline trimming cut 0 bases from V and 9 bases from J; bases unmatched to any gene: 12. Germline CDR1 DFQATT, CDR2 SNEGSKA (reference sequence). The CDR3 DNA follows: TGCAGTGCTAGAGATCCAGCGGGGGGCTTGAGAGGTGAGCAGTTCTTC. Translated, it gives CSARDPAGGLRGEQFF.

The genes are TRBV6-5 and TRBJ1-3; 7 nucleotides align to TRBD1. The V gene end was trimmed by 0 bases and the J gene end by 4 bases; junction bases not matched to a gene: 6. This CDR3 has 16 residues. Germline CDR1 reads MNHEY; CDR2 reads SVGAGI. This chain's CDR3 is CASSYSATGRGNTIYF. CDR3 sequence (DNA): TGTGCCAGCAGTTACTCGGCGACAGGGCGGGGAAACACCATATATTTT.

This chain connects TRBV28 to TRBJ1-5; possible D gene TRBD1, 5 bases. CDR3 length: 16 residues. V was trimmed by 3 bases and J by 1 base, leaving 13 bases between them. The germline gives CDR1 MDHEN, CDR2 SYDVKM. The CDR3 DNA sequence: TGTGCCAGCAGTTTGGTGGGACCTCGGAGCAATCAGCCCCAGCATTTT. Protein sequence: CASSLVGPRSNQPQHF.

This clonotype was counted a few times. The chain couples TRBV10-1 to TRBJ2-3; TRBD2 is a possible D gene (5 bases). From germline, CDR1 is WNHNN and CDR2 SYGVQD (reference sequence). The CDR3 contains 16 residues. V was clipped by 7 bases and J by 8 bases, with 25 bases between them. DNA for the CDR3: TGCGCCAGCATAGACCTCTGTATCTGGATTGGAGGTACGCAGTATTTT. Amino acid sequence: CASIDLCIWIGGTQYF.

This clonotype was seen repeatedly, ten times or more. This rearrangement joins TRBV27 to TRBJ2-1, with D possibly TRBD2 on 5 matching bases. V lost 5 bases, J lost 4 bases, and 21 bases lay in between. The CDR3 is 17 residues long. Germline CDR1 is MNHEY and CDR2 is SMNVEV (reference sequence). The CDR3 DNA follows: TGTGCCAGCAGTCCCCATTCGGGATGGCTCAGGTACAATGAGCAGTTCTTC. Its translation: CASSPHSGWLRYNEQFF.

This clonotype was observed a few times. V usage is TRBV5-4 and J usage is TRBJ1-4; D may be TRBD1 (5 bases). This CDR3 region has 14 residues. The V end lost 4 bases, the J end lost 5 bases, and 12 bases lay between the germline ends. From germline, CDR1 is SGHNT and CDR2 YYREEE (reference sequence). The CDR3 DNA follows: TGTGCCAGCAGCGTCGGGGGAAAAAATGAAAAACTGTTTTTT. Translated, it gives CASSVGGKNEKLFF.

This clonotype has a count of ten or more. The chain combines TRBV11-2 with TRBJ2-7; the D gene is possibly TRBD2 (5 bases). Trimming took 5 bases from V and 7 from J, leaving 27 bases between them. CDR3 length: 17 amino acids. Germline values: CDR1 SGHAT, CDR2 FQNNGV. Here the CDR3 reads CASSLRREAEWWWEQYF. CDR3 bases: TGTGCCAGCAGCCTGCGGAGAGAAGCGGAGTGGTGGTGGGAGCAGTACTTC.

To note about this clonotype: At one of its ends the junction is not consistent with the germline gene, which may arise from a read error. The gene calls are TRBV2 and TRBJ2-1, with TRBD2 matching 15 bases. Germline V gives CDR1 SNHLY, CDR2 FYNNEI. The CDR3 length is 16 residues. The CDR3 coding sequence is TGTGCCAACAGTGCGGGACTAGCGGGAGGATCCAATGAGCAGTTCTTC. Amino acids: CANSAGLAGGSNEQFF.

At least ten counts were recorded for this clonotype. V gene TRBV7-9 combines with J gene TRBJ2-5, with 10 bases fitting TRBD2. Per the germline V gene, CDR1 is SEHNR and CDR2 is FQNEAQ (reference sequence). V dropped 5 bases and J dropped 5; count of bases not matched to a gene: 11. This CDR3 is built from 16 residues. The CDR3 DNA is TGTGCCAGCAGCCCTTCCTCAGCGGGAGGGCCGGAGACCCAGTACTTC. This translates into CASSPSSAGGPETQYF.

This chain joins TRBV6-1 and TRBJ1-5; 9 nucleotides line up with TRBD1. Per the germline V gene, CDR1 is MNHNS and CDR2 is SASEGT. The V and J ends lost 9 bases and 6 bases, in that order; junction bases with no gene match: 9. The CDR3 contains 14 residues. CDR3 sequence reads: CASEGTGHVQPQHF. CDR3 DNA sequence: TGTGCCAGTGAAGGGACAGGGCATGTTCAGCCCCAGCATTTT.

A few counts support this clonotype. In nucleotides, the CDR3 is TGTGCCAGCAGTTATCTCGACAGGGGAAACACCATATATTTT. This translates into CASSYLDRGNTIYF. This chain uses TRBV6-5 with TRBJ1-3, with a tentative D call TRBD1 (6 bases). The CDR3 contains 14 residues. V lost 3 bases, J lost 4 bases, and 10 bases lay in between. Germline V gene sequence: CDR1 MNHEY, CDR2 SVGAGI.

This clonotype was seen repeatedly, ten times or more. The chain has TRBV11-2 and TRBJ2-2, with TRBD2 matching 10 bases. CDR1 is SGHAT, CDR2 FQNNGV, per germline. The J segment lost 3 bases and the V segment lost 2 bases, leaving 3 bases of the junction unmatched. This CDR3 is 16 amino acids long. The CDR3 region has the DNA TGTGCCAGCAGCTTATTAGCGGGGGGAGACACCGGGGAGCTGTTTTTT. This encodes CASSLLAGGDTGELFF.

This clonotype has ten or more counts. The chain uses TRBV7-2 and TRBJ1-2, with D unclear. Trimming left V 6 bases short and J 8 bases short, with 19 bases between. This CDR3 region has 14 residues. Germline assignment: CDR1 SGHTA and CDR2 FQGNSA. The CDR3 loop reads CASSHGPPAIGYTF. Written as DNA, the CDR3 is TGTGCCAGCAGTCATGGGCCCCCGGCTATCGGCTACACCTTC. The entire variable domain, with the rest obtained from reference TRBV7-2 and TRBJ1-2, is as follows: GAGVSQSPSNKVTEKGKDVELRCDPISGHTALYWYRQSLGQGLEFLIYFQGNSAPDKSGLPSDRFSAERTGGSVSTLTIQRTQQEDSAVYLCASSHGPPAIGYTFGSGTRLTVV.

The chain is built from TRBV3-1 and TRBJ2-5; 12 nucleotides agree with TRBD2. Germline values: CDR1 LGHDT, CDR2 YNNKEL (reference sequence). The CDR3 loop spans 17 amino acids. V shed 1 base, J shed 2 bases, and the junction held 5 bases outside the gene matches. The CDR3 spells CASSQGLAGVGQETQYF. The CDR3 bases are TGTGCCAGCAGCCAAGGACTAGCGGGAGTAGGGCAAGAGACCCAGTACTTC.

Many counts were recorded for this clonotype. The chain recombines TRBV5-4 with TRBJ2-5; D unclear. There are 14 residues in the CDR3. Germline CDR1 reads SGHNT; CDR2 reads YYREEE (reference sequence). The V end was cut by 2 bases, the J end by 0 bases, with 8 bases between. The chain's CDR3 is CASSFSLYQETQYF. The CDR3 DNA sequence: TGTGCCAGCAGCTTTAGCTTGTACCAAGAGACCCAGTACTTC.

In this sample, this clonotype turned up many times. The gene calls are TRBV12-3 or TRBV12-4 and TRBJ1-4; D may be TRBD1 (6 bases). The CDR3 has 16 residues. V was trimmed by 6 bases and J by 1 base, leaving 15 bases between them. In DNA, the CDR3 is TGTGCCAGCAGGGGCGGACAGAGTTTAACTAATGAAAAACTGTTTTTT. It yields the protein CASRGGQSLTNEKLFF.

This clonotype came up many times. The chain employs TRBV19 and TRBJ2-1, with 8 bases aligning to TRBD2. CDR1 is LNHDA, CDR2 SQIVND, per germline (reference sequence). This CDR3 is 15 amino acids long. Trimming removed 3 bases from V and 5 bases from J; junction bases left unmatched: 6. CDR3 sequence: CASSMTSGSNNEQFF. The DNA for the CDR3 is TGTGCCAGTAGTATGACCAGCGGGAGTAACAATGAGCAGTTCTTC.

The DNA of the CDR3 is TGTGCCAGCAGAGAGCAGGGGGGCTACGAGCAGTACTTC. It encodes CASREQGGYEQYF. The chain combines TRBV28 with TRBJ2-7; D possibly corresponds to TRBD1 (7 bases). This CDR3 is built from 13 residues. With 6 bases removed from V and 3 bases from J, the gap between germline ends came to 12 bases. Germline CDR1 MDHEN, CDR2 SYDVKM.

The chain has TRBV18 and TRBJ1-1; TRBD1 might be the D (5 bases). This CDR3 region has 15 residues. Trimming left V 6 bases short and J 1 base short, with 15 bases between. CDR1 and CDR2 from the germline V gene are KGHSH and LQKENI. The CDR3: CASSAGGNSNTEAFF. The CDR3 region has the DNA TGTGCCAGCTCGGCCGGGGGGAACTCGAACACTGAAGCTTTCTTT.

This clonotype was detected a few times. This chain connects TRBV5-1 to TRBJ2-2; D possibly matches TRBD1 or TRBD2 (5 bases each). V lost 0 bases and J lost 4, with 16 bases in between. The V gene's germline CDR1 is SGHRS and CDR2 YFSETQ. There are 17 residues in the CDR3. The CDR3 protein is CASSLASGQYGTGELFF. The CDR3 DNA reads as TGCGCCAGCAGCTTGGCGTCGGGGCAGTATGGCACCGGGGAGCTGTTTTTT.

Notes on this clonotype: Mismatch with germline at one junction end may stem from a read error. The gene calls are TRBV4-1 and TRBJ2-1, with no clear D. Germline CDR1 MGHRA, CDR2 YSYEKL. This CDR3 comprises 14 residues. The CDR3 protein is CAGSQVRDGNEQFF. The CDR3 DNA reads TGCGCCGGCAGCCAAGTACGAGATGGGAATGAGCAGTTCTTC.

In this sample, this clonotype turned up a few times. The chain uses TRBV2 and TRBJ2-7; a possible D gene is TRBD2 (6 bases). Per the germline V gene, CDR1 is SNHLY and CDR2 is FYNNEI. Trimming shortened V by 6 bases and J by 3 bases, and 21 bases separated the two germline ends. CDR3 length equals 16 residues. CDR3 DNA: TGTGCCAGCAGCGGGGCAAGGCGGGGCGTTATCTACGAGCAGTACTTC. Translation gives CASSGARRGVIYEQYF.

Ten or more counts support this clonotype. The chain has TRBV2 and TRBJ2-1; 9 positions match TRBD1. Trimming took 2 bases from V and 9 from J; bases not matched to a gene: 11. Looked up from germline, CDR1 is SNHLY and CDR2 is FYNNEI. The CDR3 length is 16 residues. The CDR3 coding sequence is TGTGCCAGCAGTGAAATTCCCGGGACAGGGAAGGGTGAGCAGTTCTTC. Its translation is CASSEIPGTGKGEQFF.